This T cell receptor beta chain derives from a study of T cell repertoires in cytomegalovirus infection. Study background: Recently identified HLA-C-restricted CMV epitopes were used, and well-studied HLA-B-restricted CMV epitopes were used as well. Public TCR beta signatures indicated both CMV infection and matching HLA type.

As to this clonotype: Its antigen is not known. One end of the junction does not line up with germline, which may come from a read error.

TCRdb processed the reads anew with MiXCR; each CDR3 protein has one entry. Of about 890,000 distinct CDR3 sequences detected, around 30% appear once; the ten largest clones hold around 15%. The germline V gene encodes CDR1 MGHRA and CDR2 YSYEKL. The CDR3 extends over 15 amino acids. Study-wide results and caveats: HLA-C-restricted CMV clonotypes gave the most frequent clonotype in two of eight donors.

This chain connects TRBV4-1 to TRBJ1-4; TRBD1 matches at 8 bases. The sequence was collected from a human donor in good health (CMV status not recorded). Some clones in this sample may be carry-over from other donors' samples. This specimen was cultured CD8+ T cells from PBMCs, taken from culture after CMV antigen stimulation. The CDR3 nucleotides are TGTGCCAGCAGCCAAGGACAGGGAGCTAATGAAAAACTGTTTTTT. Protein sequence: CASSQGQGANEKLFF.